A selection of T cell receptor beta chains follows, all from one sample in a study of post-analysis software for immune sequencing data. TCRdb redid the calling of the PCR reads with MiXCR, one entry per CDR3 protein. This sample has roughly 870,000 distinct CDR3 sequences, with around 50% found just once. Material: blood. These receptors all stem from a girl between 5 and 17 years old with multiple sclerosis. CDR3s include the opening cysteine and the closing phenylalanine or tryptophan. D genes are given only for firm matches. For some rows the clone size is stated as once, few or many, or as a class when expanded; others skip it.

abundance	v_gene	j_gene	len	d_gene	CDR3nt	CDR3aa
.	TRBV18	TRBJ1-1	15	.	TGTGCCAGCTCACCAATGAGCGTCAGGAACACTGAAGCTTTCTTT	CASSPMSVRNTEAFF
few	TRBV27	TRBJ1-6	19	.	TGTGCCAGCAGTCCAAAGCGGGTCGCCGGGCTCTTCTATAATTCACCCCTCCACTTT	CASSPKRVAGLFYNSPLHF
.	TRBV5-1	TRBJ2-3	15	TRBD1	TGCGCCAGCAGCTTACGACAGGGTAGTATAGATACGCAGTATTTT	CASSLRQGSIDTQYF
.	TRBV20-1	TRBJ1-2	8	.	TGCAGTCTGGCCGGGGGCACCTTC	CSLAGGTF
few	TRBV15	TRBJ1-2	13	.	TGTGCCACCAGCAGTAGCTCAGGTTATGGCTACACCTTC	CATSSSSGYGYTF
.	TRBV6-6	TRBJ2-5	14	.	TGTGCCAGCAGACCAGACACCAACCAAGAGACCCAGTACTTC	CASRPDTNQETQYF
few	TRBV6-5	TRBJ2-6	18	.	TGTGCCAGCAGTTACTCGACAGCGTTGATCTCTGGGGCCAACGTCCTGACTTTC	CASSYSTALISGANVLTF
few	TRBV11-2	TRBJ2-3	15	.	TGTGCCAGCACCCCAAGGGGGGTTCTCAGGGATACGCAGTATTTT	CASTPRGVLRDTQYF
.	TRBV5-1	TRBJ2-7	15	TRBD1	TGCGCCAGCAGCGACGGACAGGGGCTGAGTTACGAGCAGTACTTC	CASSDGQGLSYEQYF
few	TRBV6-5	TRBJ2-5	17	TRBD1	TGTGCCAGCAGTTACCCTCCCTGGACAGGGCGTCAAGAGACCCAGTACTTC	CASSYPPWTGRQETQYF
.	TRBV7-9	TRBJ2-5	13	TRBD2	TGTGCCGGTAGGACTAGCGGATACAATGAGCAGTACTTC	CAGRTSGYNEQYF
.	TRBV29-1	TRBJ2-1	15	TRBD2	TGCAGCGTTTGGTCTAGCGGGGCGGAAGTCAATGAGCAGTTCTTC	CSVWSSGAEVNEQFF
.	TRBV27	TRBJ2-4	16	TRBD2	TGTGCCAGCAGTCCCGAGGGGGGACTAGCCCTCCCCCGGCAGTACTTC	CASSPEGGLALPRQYF
.	TRBV12-3/TRBV12-4	TRBJ2-3	12	.	TGTGCCAGCAGTATCGAAAGGGATACGCAGTATTTT	CASSIERDTQYF
.	TRBV12-3/TRBV12-4	TRBJ2-7	18	TRBD2	TGTGCCAGCAGTTTGGGTCCCGGGACTAGCGGGAGTCCTTACGAGCAGTACTTC	CASSLGPGTSGSPYEQYF
.	TRBV7-9	TRBJ1-5	13	TRBD1	TGTGCCAGCAGCGGAGGGGGCAGTCAGCCCCAGCATTTT	CASSGGGSQPQHF
few	TRBV5-1	TRBJ2-3	15	.	TGCGCCAGCAGCTTGGGACTGAGGGGGGAAAATACGCAGTATTTT	CASSLGLRGENTQYF
few	TRBV5-1	TRBJ1-2	15	TRBD1	TGCGCCAGCAGCTCGGGGACAGCTAAAAACTATGGCTACACCTTC	CASSSGTAKNYGYTF
.	TRBV5-1	TRBJ2-1	16	.	TGCGCCAGCAGCGTGACGGGACAAGGTCATCACAATGAGCAGTTCTTC	CASSVTGQGHHNEQFF
.	TRBV14	TRBJ2-7	15	.	TGTGCCAGCAGCCAAGGGTGGGGTGGATACTACGAGCAGTACTTC	CASSQGWGGYYEQYF
few	TRBV27	TRBJ2-7	12	.	TGTGCCAGCATCGGGCCTGTCTACGAGCAGTACTTC	CASIGPVYEQYF
.	TRBV3-1	TRBJ2-1	17	TRBD2	TGTGCCAGCAGCCAAGTTGCGCTAGCGGGAGCTCGGAATGAGCAGTTCTTC	CASSQVALAGARNEQFF
.	TRBV29-1	TRBJ2-4	16	TRBD2	TGCAGCGTTGAAGAGGGGACTAGCGACCCCAAAAACATTCAGTACTTC	CSVEEGTSDPKNIQYF
few	TRBV2	TRBJ2-7	15	.	TGTGCCAGCAGCCTCGTCGCGGGGGCTTCCCACGAGCAGTACTTC	CASSLVAGASHEQYF
once	TRBV5-1	TRBJ2-1	16	.	TGCGCCAGCAGCCCCCCCCGGGGCAGGATCAACAATGAGCAGTTCTTC	CASSPPRGRINNEQFF
.	TRBV9	TRBJ2-7	14	TRBD1	TGTGCCAGCAGGGGACAGCTGCCTGGGGACGAGCAGTACTTC	CASRGQLPGDEQYF